The rows below give T cell receptor beta chains drawn from one sample of a study of Graves' ophthalmopathy and Graves' hyperthyroidism. From the multiplex PCR reads, TCRdb called clonotypes with MiXCR, one entry per CDR3 protein. Of some 520,000 distinct CDR3 sequences in the sample, about an eighth were seen once. The sample consisted of blood. The receptors were gathered from a woman in her twenties or thirties with Graves' ophthalmopathy. Both conserved end residues are part of each CDR3. Fields, in order: CDR3 protein, CDR3 DNA, D gene, V gene, clone size, J gene. D genes are given only for firm matches. Clone size is not always given. Where it is, it says once, few, many or a class for expanded clones.

cdr3_aa: CASSPQGAPGELFF
cdr3_nt: TGTGCCAGCAGCCCTCAGGGGGCGCCCGGGGAGCTGTTTTTT
d_call: TRBD1
v_call: TRBV13
clone_size: few
j_call: TRBJ2-2

cdr3_aa: CASSPDSIGNTIYF
cdr3_nt: TGTGCCAGCAGCCCGGACTCCATTGGAAACACCATATATTTT
d_call: .
v_call: TRBV7-6
clone_size: .
j_call: TRBJ1-3

cdr3_aa: CASSEGVAGNYEQYF
cdr3_nt: TGTGCCAGCAGTGAAGGGGTAGCGGGAAACTACGAGCAGTACTTC
d_call: TRBD2
v_call: TRBV6-1
clone_size: many
j_call: TRBJ2-7

cdr3_aa: CASSRTSGGIPPYEQYF
cdr3_nt: TGTGCCAGCAGTAGGACTAGCGGGGGAATCCCACCCTACGAGCAGTACTTC
d_call: TRBD2
v_call: TRBV12-3/TRBV12-4
clone_size: many
j_call: TRBJ2-7

cdr3_aa: CAWRAGTGAGNTIYF
cdr3_nt: TGTGCCTGGAGAGCCGGGACAGGGGCTGGAAACACCATATATTTT
d_call: TRBD1
v_call: TRBV30
clone_size: many
j_call: TRBJ1-3

cdr3_aa: CASSIKVRTEAFF
cdr3_nt: TGTGCCAGTAGTATCAAAGTGAGAACTGAAGCTTTCTTT
d_call: .
v_call: TRBV19
clone_size: many
j_call: TRBJ1-1

cdr3_aa: CASSIWGTGELCF
cdr3_nt: TGTGCCAGTAGTATTTGGGGTACCGGGGAGCTGTGTTTT
d_call: .
v_call: TRBV19
clone_size: .
j_call: TRBJ2-2

cdr3_aa: CAISPTASNQPQHF
cdr3_nt: TGTGCCATCAGCCCAACAGCTTCCAATCAGCCCCAGCATTTT
d_call: .
v_call: TRBV9
clone_size: few
j_call: TRBJ1-5

cdr3_aa: CASSPTGSNTYEQYF
cdr3_nt: TGTGCCAGCAGCCCGACAGGGTCCAATACCTACGAGCAGTACTTC
d_call: TRBD1
v_call: TRBV7-9
clone_size: many
j_call: TRBJ2-7

cdr3_aa: CASSPPKGELYEQYF
cdr3_nt: TGCGCCAGCAGCCCCCCCAAAGGGGAACTGTACGAGCAGTACTTC
d_call: .
v_call: TRBV4-1
clone_size: many
j_call: TRBJ2-7

cdr3_aa: CASSSTGGSKNIQYF
cdr3_nt: TGTGCCAGCAGCTCAACAGGGGGCTCCAAAAACATTCAGTACTTC
d_call: TRBD1
v_call: TRBV7-9
clone_size: few
j_call: TRBJ2-4

cdr3_aa: CASSVDDRGGNTGELFF
cdr3_nt: TGTGCCAGCAGCGTAGACGACAGGGGAGGGAACACCGGGGAGCTGTTTTTT
d_call: TRBD1
v_call: TRBV9
clone_size: many
j_call: TRBJ2-2

cdr3_aa: CASRITGYGYTF
cdr3_nt: TGTGCCAGCAGGATTACAGGGTATGGCTACACCTTC
d_call: .
v_call: TRBV28
clone_size: many
j_call: TRBJ1-2

cdr3_aa: CASSLDTETQYF
cdr3_nt: TGTGCCAGCAGCTTAGATACAGAGACCCAGTACTTC
d_call: .
v_call: TRBV11-1
clone_size: .
j_call: TRBJ2-5

cdr3_aa: CSARGVLEGDTEAFF
cdr3_nt: TGCAGTGCTAGAGGTGTATTAGAGGGGGACACTGAAGCTTTCTTT
d_call: .
v_call: TRBV20-1
clone_size: many
j_call: TRBJ1-1

cdr3_aa: CASSPWDQQETQYF
cdr3_nt: TGTGCCAGCTCACCCTGGGACCAGCAAGAGACCCAGTACTTC
d_call: .
v_call: TRBV18
clone_size: few
j_call: TRBJ2-5

cdr3_aa: CASSPQGTGYEQYF
cdr3_nt: TGTGCCAGCAGTCCCCAGGGAACGGGCTACGAGCAGTACTTC
d_call: .
v_call: TRBV28
clone_size: many
j_call: TRBJ2-7

cdr3_aa: CASSGQQDQPQHF
cdr3_nt: TGTGCCAGCAGCGGACAGCAGGATCAGCCCCAGCATTTT
d_call: .
v_call: TRBV2
clone_size: many
j_call: TRBJ1-5

cdr3_aa: CASSAGQTYGYTF
cdr3_nt: TGTGCCAGCAGTGCGGGACAGACCTATGGCTACACCTTC
d_call: TRBD1
v_call: TRBV12-3/TRBV12-4
clone_size: many
j_call: TRBJ1-2

cdr3_aa: CASTLEDAYSPLHF
cdr3_nt: TGTGCCAGCACCCTAGAAGACGCCTATTCACCCCTCCACTTT
d_call: .
v_call: TRBV6-1
clone_size: many
j_call: TRBJ1-6

cdr3_aa: CASKAGSTNYGYTF
cdr3_nt: TGTGCCAGCAAGGCAGGATCCACTAACTATGGCTACACCTTC
d_call: .
v_call: TRBV3-1
clone_size: few
j_call: TRBJ1-2

cdr3_aa: CATKRGAFGYTF
cdr3_nt: TGTGCCACCAAACGGGGGGCATTTGGCTACACCTTC
d_call: .
v_call: TRBV27
clone_size: many
j_call: TRBJ1-2

cdr3_aa: CASSPDRDLSGYTF
cdr3_nt: TGTGCCAGCAGTCCCGACAGGGACTTAAGTGGCTACACCTTC
d_call: TRBD1
v_call: TRBV28
clone_size: many
j_call: TRBJ1-2

cdr3_aa: CASSLFGTNTEAFF
cdr3_nt: TGTGCCAGCAGTTTATTCGGCACTAACACTGAAGCTTTCTTT
d_call: .
v_call: TRBV28
clone_size: many
j_call: TRBJ1-1

cdr3_aa: CASSIAPRSGQETQYF
cdr3_nt: TGTGCCAGTAGTATTGCCCCTCGGAGCGGACAAGAGACCCAGTACTTC
d_call: .
v_call: TRBV19
clone_size: .
j_call: TRBJ2-5

cdr3_aa: CAGSIALREQYF
cdr3_nt: TGTGCCGGCAGTATTGCTTTAAGGGAGCAGTACTTC
d_call: .
v_call: TRBV27
clone_size: many
j_call: TRBJ2-7

cdr3_aa: CASSLNQGAKNIQYF
cdr3_nt: TGTGCCAGCAGTTTAAATCAGGGGGCCAAAAACATTCAGTACTTC
d_call: .
v_call: TRBV7-2
clone_size: many
j_call: TRBJ2-4

cdr3_aa: CASSFGTVQMNTEAFF
cdr3_nt: TGTGCCAGCAGTTTCGGGACAGTTCAAATGAACACTGAAGCTTTCTTT
d_call: TRBD1
v_call: TRBV6-5
clone_size: many
j_call: TRBJ1-1

cdr3_aa: CASSSEGGSESSYEQYF
cdr3_nt: TGTGCCAGCAGTTCCGAGGGGGGCTCCGAAAGCTCCTACGAGCAGTACTTC
d_call: .
v_call: TRBV12-3/TRBV12-4
clone_size: once
j_call: TRBJ2-7

cdr3_aa: CASSSGGNTEAFF
cdr3_nt: TGTGCCAGCAGCTCCGGCGGGAACACTGAAGCTTTCTTT
d_call: .
v_call: TRBV11-2
clone_size: many
j_call: TRBJ1-1

cdr3_aa: CATSREHVLLRDYGYTF
cdr3_nt: TGTGCCACCAGCAGAGAGCACGTCCTTTTGAGGGACTATGGCTACACCTTC
d_call: .
v_call: TRBV15
clone_size: many
j_call: TRBJ1-2

cdr3_aa: CAIAAQGYGYTF
cdr3_nt: TGTGCCATTGCGGCCCAGGGCTATGGCTACACCTTC
d_call: .
v_call: TRBV6-5
clone_size: many
j_call: TRBJ1-2

cdr3_aa: CSVDAAAGGSYEQYF
cdr3_nt: TGCAGTGTAGATGCGGCGGCAGGGGGCTCCTACGAGCAGTACTTC
d_call: TRBD1
v_call: TRBV20-1
clone_size: many
j_call: TRBJ2-7

cdr3_aa: CASSLGGANVLTF
cdr3_nt: TGTGCCAGCAGTTTAGGTGGGGCCAACGTCCTGACTTTC
d_call: .
v_call: TRBV27
clone_size: many
j_call: TRBJ2-6

cdr3_aa: CASSLDRSSPYEQYF
cdr3_nt: TGTGCCAGCAGCCTGGACAGATCGAGCCCCTACGAGCAGTACTTC
d_call: .
v_call: TRBV27
clone_size: many
j_call: TRBJ2-7

cdr3_aa: CASSLVVSKETQYF
cdr3_nt: TGTGCCAGCAGCTTAGTAGTTTCCAAAGAGACCCAGTACTTC
d_call: .
v_call: TRBV7-9
clone_size: many
j_call: TRBJ2-5

cdr3_aa: CSAEGRFGTDGYTF
cdr3_nt: TGCAGCGCCGAGGGTAGGTTTGGGACAGATGGCTACACCTTC
d_call: TRBD1
v_call: TRBV29-1
clone_size: many
j_call: TRBJ1-2

cdr3_aa: CASSVGGPPVHEQYF
cdr3_nt: TGTGCCAGCAGTGTAGGAGGGCCGCCCGTCCACGAGCAGTACTTC
d_call: .
v_call: TRBV6-1
clone_size: many
j_call: TRBJ2-7

cdr3_aa: CASSLVSADTEAFF
cdr3_nt: TGCGCCAGCAGCTTGGTATCCGCTGACACTGAAGCTTTCTTT
d_call: .
v_call: TRBV5-1
clone_size: many
j_call: TRBJ1-1

cdr3_aa: CASRSDVYGYTF
cdr3_nt: TGTGCCAGCAGGTCAGATGTCTATGGCTACACCTTC
d_call: .
v_call: TRBV9
clone_size: .
j_call: TRBJ1-2

cdr3_aa: CASSLGTFYEQYF
cdr3_nt: TGTGCCAGCAGTTTAGGGACTTTCTACGAGCAGTACTTC
d_call: .
v_call: TRBV12-3/TRBV12-4
clone_size: many
j_call: TRBJ2-7

cdr3_aa: CASSLDRSAYRRANYGYTF
cdr3_nt: TGTGCCAGCAGCTTAGACCGTTCAGCTTACAGGAGAGCTAACTATGGCTACACCTTC
d_call: .
v_call: TRBV7-3
clone_size: many
j_call: TRBJ1-2

cdr3_aa: CASSFGLQALGYTF
cdr3_nt: TGTGCCAGCAGTTTCGGCCTACAAGCTCTGGGCTACACCTTC
d_call: .
v_call: TRBV12-3/TRBV12-4
clone_size: once
j_call: TRBJ1-2

cdr3_aa: CASSDSGQGASSYNSPLHF
cdr3_nt: TGTGCCAGCAGTGACTCGGGACAGGGAGCGAGCTCCTATAATTCACCCCTCCACTTT
d_call: TRBD1
v_call: TRBV6-4
clone_size: few
j_call: TRBJ1-6

cdr3_aa: CAWSESGGPYEQYF
cdr3_nt: TGTGCCTGGAGTGAAAGCGGGGGACCCTACGAGCAGTACTTC
d_call: TRBD2
v_call: TRBV30
clone_size: many
j_call: TRBJ2-7

cdr3_aa: CAISPTGTGNTIYF
cdr3_nt: TGTGCCATCAGTCCTACAGGGACAGGAAACACCATATATTTT
d_call: .
v_call: TRBV10-3
clone_size: many
j_call: TRBJ1-3

cdr3_aa: CASSEGTGANQPQHF
cdr3_nt: TGTGCCAGCAGTGAAGGGACCGGGGCCAATCAGCCCCAGCATTTT
d_call: .
v_call: TRBV2
clone_size: few
j_call: TRBJ1-5